These 19 T cell receptor beta chains were all obtained from the same sample, sequenced in a study of control samples from healthy donors and cancer patients. Sequencing used immunoSEQ multiplex PCR; TCRdb keeps in-frame clones, though not all of them. The data hold 50,000 to 70,000 clones, with 88% observed a single time. The source material was blood. The source is a man in his fifties or sixties in good health.

The DNA of the CDR3 is TGTGCCAGCAGCCAAGTTAGCGGGAGCCCGTACGAGCAGTACTTC. Protein sequence: CASSQVSGSPYEQYF. The chain carries TRBV3-1 (or the pseudogene TRBV3-2) and TRBJ2-7; 9 nucleotides align to TRBD2. The CDR3 covers 15 residues. V shed 1 base and J 4 bases; nucleotides not matched to a gene: 5. CDR1 and CDR2 (germline): LGHDT, YNNKEL (reference sequence).

The rearrangement uses TRBV3-1 (or the pseudogene TRBV3-2) and TRBJ2-5; 7 bases are a match to TRBD2. From germline, CDR1 is LGHDT and CDR2 YNNKEL (reference sequence). CDR3 length equals 15 residues. V was clipped by 4 bases and J by 8 bases; unmatched bases: 13. The chain's CDR3 is CASSRLEREAQTQYF. As DNA, the CDR3 is TGTGCCAGCAGCCGACTAGAACGGGAGGCCCAAACCCAGTACTTC.

This clone came up a few times. The chain couples TRBV19 to TRBJ2-3; TRBD2 agrees at 7 bases. After removal of 9 bases from V and 0 bases from J, the junction contained 9 bases not matched to a gene. The CDR3 totals 15 residues. Germline loops: CDR1 LNHDA, CDR2 SQIVND (reference sequence). CDR3 amino acids: CASQKYSGSTDTQYF. The CDR3 DNA follows: TGTGCCAGCCAGAAGTATAGCGGGAGCACAGATACGCAGTATTTT.

This clone was found once. This chain links TRBV7-6 with TRBJ2-7, with TRBD2 matching 14 bases. Germline V gene lookup returns CDR1 SGHVS and CDR2 FNYEAQ. The CDR3 is 16 residues long. V lost 1 base to trimming and J lost 3 bases; unmatched junction nucleotides: 2. CDR3 in amino acids: CASSLGLAGGYYEQYF. The DNA of the CDR3 is TGTGCCAGCAGCTTAGGACTAGCGGGAGGGTACTACGAGCAGTACTTC.

The rearrangement links TRBV18 to TRBJ1-3; tentative D call: TRBD1 (5 bases). Deletions cut 0 bases from V and 2 bases from J, with 14 bases between. Germline assignment: CDR1 KGHSH and CDR2 LQKENI. The CDR3 has 17 residues. CDR3 in amino acids: CASSPPGTLVAGNTIYF. The CDR3, as DNA: TGTGCCAGCTCACCACCAGGGACCCTGGTCGCTGGAAACACCATATATTTT.

This clone is medium-sized in the sample. The chain is built from TRBV7-9 and TRBJ2-5, with 12 bases aligning to TRBD2. This CDR3 has 14 residues. Trimming at V came to 5 bases and at J to 5 bases, leaving 3 bases not matched to a gene. Germline V gene sequence: CDR1 SEHNR, CDR2 FQNEAQ (reference sequence). DNA of the CDR3: TGTGCCAGCAGCATTACTAGCGGGAGGGAGACCCAGTACTTC. This sequence encodes CASSITSGRETQYF. The variable domain in full, completed from reference TRBV7-9 and TRBJ2-5, reads DTGVSQNPRHKITKRGQNVTFRCDPISEHNRLYWYRQTLGQGPEFLTYFQNEAQLEKSRLLSDRFSAERPKGSFSTLEIQRTEQGDSAMYLCASSITSGRETQYFGPGTRLLVL.

A single count supports this clone. The V and J genes are TRBV28 and TRBJ1-1; 9 nucleotides align to TRBD1. CDR1 and CDR2 (germline): MDHEN, SYDVKM. The CDR3 covers 14 residues. V dropped 6 bases and J dropped 4; count of bases not matched to a gene: 6. The CDR3: CASSTGQGSTEAFF. CDR3 nucleotide sequence: TGTGCCAGCAGCACAGGACAGGGGAGCACTGAAGCTTTCTTT.

V usage is TRBV7-2 and J usage is TRBJ2-7, with 11 positions matching TRBD2. Per germline, CDR1 SGHTA and CDR2 FQGNSA. CDR3 length equals 18 residues. Germline trimming cut 1 base from V and 5 bases from J; bases unmatched to any gene: 13. CDR3 region: CASSLENVGGLADHEQYF. As DNA, the CDR3 is TGTGCCAGCAGCTTAGAAAACGTGGGGGGACTAGCGGACCACGAGCAGTACTTC.

V and J are TRBV6-1 and TRBJ2-1; D ambiguous. CDR1 is MNHNS and CDR2 is SASEGT in the germline V gene. CDR3 length: 11 amino acids. V was shortened by 6 bases and J by 5 bases, with 5 bases between the two germline ends. In DNA, the CDR3 is TGTGCCAGCAGGCAAGACAATGAGCAGTTCTTC. The encoded protein is CASRQDNEQFF.

The V and J genes are TRBV19 and TRBJ2-1; the match to TRBD2 covers 13 bases. Germline loops: CDR1 LNHDA, CDR2 SQIVND (reference sequence). Trimming at V came to 5 bases and at J to 6 bases, leaving 4 bases not matched to a gene. There are 15 residues in the CDR3. Here the CDR3 reads CASSPGLAGINEQFF. The CDR3 nucleotides are TGTGCCAGTAGTCCGGGACTAGCGGGAATCAATGAGCAGTTCTTC.

In regard to this clone: This sample includes further DNA sequences coding for the same CDR3. The rearrangement links TRBV10-3 to TRBJ1-5; D is ambiguous. Per the germline V gene, CDR1 is ENHRY and CDR2 is SYGVKD. The CDR3 sequence is 12 residues long. Trimming removed 3 bases from V and 0 bases from J, with 0 bases in between. In DNA form, the CDR3 reads TGTGCCATCAGTGATAGCAATCAGCCCCAGCATTTT. The encoded protein is CAISDSNQPQHF.

This clone appeared a few times. The chain links TRBV30 to TRBJ2-7, with 10 bases identical to TRBD2. Germline CDR1 is GTSNPN and CDR2 is SVGIG (reference sequence). V dropped 3 bases and J dropped 6; count of bases not matched to a gene: 8. The CDR3 spans 14 residues. The CDR3 nucleotides are TGTGCCTGGAGGCCAAGCGGGAGGGTTAGCGAGCAGTACTTC. It specifies CAWRPSGRVSEQYF.

This sequence joins TRBV19 and TRBJ1-4; TRBD1 matches 10 bases. The CDR3 loop spans 14 amino acids. The V segment lost 7 bases and the J segment 5 bases; nucleotides outside the gene matches: 4. Per the germline V gene, CDR1 is LNHDA and CDR2 is SQIVND (reference sequence). CDR3 nucleotide sequence: TGTGCCAGTAAGCCGGACAGGGGGAATGAAAAACTGTTTTTT. As protein: CASKPDRGNEKLFF. The variable domain in full, with the rest retrieved from reference TRBV19 and TRBJ1-4, is DGGITQSPKYLFRKEGQNVTLSCEQNLNHDAMYWYRQDPGQGLRLIYYSQIVNDFQKGDIAEGYSVSREKKESFPLTVTSAQKNPTAFYLCASKPDRGNEKLFFGSGTQLSVL.

V and J are TRBV19 and TRBJ1-5; the D is unclear. V was trimmed by 7 bases and J by 4 bases, leaving 14 bases between them. The CDR3 has 14 amino acids. The germline V gene encodes CDR1 LNHDA and CDR2 SQIVND (reference sequence). The CDR3 DNA reads TGTGCCAGTACCGAGGCCTTTGGGAATCAGCCCCAGCATTTT. This encodes CASTEAFGNQPQHF.

The chain couples TRBV10-3 to TRBJ2-2; D perhaps matches TRBD1 (6 bases). V was clipped by 2 bases and J by 4 bases, with 8 bases between them. Germline-derived CDR1 and CDR2 are ENHRY and SYGVKD. This CDR3 contains 14 residues. The CDR3, as DNA: TGTGCCATCAGTGAGGGACAGTCCACCGGGGAGCTGTTTTTT. It translates to CAISEGQSTGELFF.

The chain is built from TRBV24-1 and TRBJ2-1; D is possibly TRBD2 (6 bases). The CDR3 loop spans 15 amino acids. V was trimmed by 7 bases and J by 0 bases, leaving 12 bases between them. Germline assignment: CDR1 KGHDR and CDR2 SFDVKD. The chain's CDR3 is CATSPSVFSYNEQFF. For the CDR3, the DNA is TGTGCCACCAGCCCTAGCGTATTCTCCTACAATGAGCAGTTCTTC.

The chain couples TRBV6-5 to TRBJ1-6; 7 positions match TRBD1. CDR1 and CDR2 from the germline V gene are MNHEY and SVGAGI. The ends lost 7 bases at V and 10 bases at J; junction bases unmatched: 13. This CDR3 has 15 residues. The CDR3 sequence is CASMVQQGIGSPLHF. The CDR3 DNA follows: TGTGCCAGCATGGTTCAACAGGGGATCGGATCACCCCTCCACTTT.

The chain carries TRBV11-2 and TRBJ1-1, with D possibly TRBD1 on 6 matching bases. With 5 bases removed from V and 8 bases from J, the gap between germline ends came to 12 bases. The CDR3 spans 12 residues. Per germline, CDR1 SGHAT and CDR2 FQNNGV. The CDR3 sequence: CASSASRGEAFF. CDR3 DNA: TGTGCCAGCAGCGCCTCCAGGGGAGAAGCTTTCTTT. The variable domain in full, completed from reference TRBV11-2 and TRBJ1-1, reads EAGVAQSPRYKIIEKRQSVAFWCNPISGHATLYWYQQILGQGPKLLIQFQNNGVVDDSQLPKDRFSAERLKGVDSTLKIQPAKLEDSAVYLCASSASRGEAFFGQGTRLTVV.

The chain couples TRBV9 to TRBJ2-1, with D possibly TRBD2 on 6 matching bases. V was pared by 3 bases and J by 0 bases, with 7 bases between. Germline values: CDR1 SGDLS, CDR2 YYNGEE. This CDR3 has 14 residues. This CDR3 reads CASSDGGSYNEQFF. The DNA for the CDR3 is TGTGCCAGCAGCGACGGGGGCTCCTACAATGAGCAGTTCTTC.